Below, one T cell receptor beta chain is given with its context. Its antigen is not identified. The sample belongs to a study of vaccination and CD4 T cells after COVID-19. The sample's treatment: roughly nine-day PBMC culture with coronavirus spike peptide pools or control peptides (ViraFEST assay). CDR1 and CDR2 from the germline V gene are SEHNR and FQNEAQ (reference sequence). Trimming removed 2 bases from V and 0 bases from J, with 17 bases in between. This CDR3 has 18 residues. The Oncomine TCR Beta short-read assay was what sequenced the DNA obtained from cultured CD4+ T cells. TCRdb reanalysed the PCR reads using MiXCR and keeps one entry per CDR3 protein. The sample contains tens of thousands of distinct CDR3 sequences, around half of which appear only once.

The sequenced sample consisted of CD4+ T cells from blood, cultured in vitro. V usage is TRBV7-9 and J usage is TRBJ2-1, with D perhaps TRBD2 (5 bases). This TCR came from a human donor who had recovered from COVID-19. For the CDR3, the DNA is TGTGCCAGCAGCTTAAGGGCTCCAGGAGGTAACTCCTACAATGAGCAGTTCTTC. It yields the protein CASSLRAPGGNSYNEQFF.